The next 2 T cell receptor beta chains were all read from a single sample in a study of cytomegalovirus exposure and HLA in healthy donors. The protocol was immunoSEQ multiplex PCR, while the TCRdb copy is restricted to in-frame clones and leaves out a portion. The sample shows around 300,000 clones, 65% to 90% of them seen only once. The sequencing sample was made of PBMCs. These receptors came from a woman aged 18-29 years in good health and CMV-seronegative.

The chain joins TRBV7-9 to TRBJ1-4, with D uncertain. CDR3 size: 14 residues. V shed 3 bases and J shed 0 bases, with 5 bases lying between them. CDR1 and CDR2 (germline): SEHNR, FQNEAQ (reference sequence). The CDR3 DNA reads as TGTGCCAGCAGCTTGTACTCAACTAATGAAAAACTGTTTTTT. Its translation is CASSLYSTNEKLFF.

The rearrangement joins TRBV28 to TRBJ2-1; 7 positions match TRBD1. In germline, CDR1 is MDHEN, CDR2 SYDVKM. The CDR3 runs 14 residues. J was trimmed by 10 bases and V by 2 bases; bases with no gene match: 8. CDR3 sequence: CASSLPDRAREQFF. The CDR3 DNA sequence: TGTGCCAGCAGTTTACCCGACAGGGCACGCGAGCAGTTCTTC.